These T cell receptor beta chains were read from a single sample in a study of early T cells in non-severe SARS-CoV-2 infection. TCRdb processed the 5' RACE reads anew with MiXCR; each CDR3 protein has one entry. The sample lists about 100,000 distinct CDR3 sequences; about 12% were seen once. The sample comprised whole blood. The receptors derive from an adult who was a healthcare worker with PCR-confirmed SARS-CoV-2 infection or an uninfected control (not recorded which). CDR3s include the opening cysteine and the closing phenylalanine or tryptophan. A D gene is named only where the DNA matches it firmly. Clone size, where shown, is once, few, many, or a class for clones that have expanded.

cdr3_length clone_size j_call v_call d_call cdr3_nt cdr3_aa
15 many TRBJ1-2 TRBV5-1 NA TGCGCCAGCAGCCTTGTCCCAGGGTTTCCCCATGGCTACACCTTC CASSLVPGFPHGYTF
15 NA TRBJ2-2 TRBV12-3/TRBV12-4 TRBD1 TGTGCCAGCAGGTTCGGGACAGGAATGGTCGGGGAGCTGTTTTTT CASRFGTGMVGELFF
14 NA TRBJ2-3 TRBV3-1 NA TGTGCCAGCAGCCAAGAAACCTATGCAGATACGCAGTATTTT CASSQETYADTQYF
18 many TRBJ1-5 TRBV20-1 TRBD1 TGCAGTGCTAGGTCCGAAGGGACAGGGACTTTGGGGGGTCAGCCCCAGCATTTT CSARSEGTGTLGGQPQHF
12 many TRBJ2-4 TRBV29-1 NA TGCAGCGTTGAAGAAGGGTGGAACATTCAGTACTTC CSVEEGWNIQYF
16 many TRBJ2-3 TRBV10-3 TRBD2 TGTGCCATCAGCCCGAACCCGGGGGGGCGGACAGATACGCAGTATTTT CAISPNPGGRTDTQYF
13 NA TRBJ1-3 TRBV19 NA TGTGCCAGTAGTATGCGAGAGGGAAACACCATATATTTT CASSMREGNTIYF
14 NA TRBJ2-4 TRBV12-5 NA TGTGCTAGTGGTTTGTATCCTACCAAAAACATTCAGTACTTC CASGLYPTKNIQYF
15 NA TRBJ1-2 TRBV24-1 NA TGTGCCACCAGTGATTGGGGGACGGACGCATATGGCTACACCTTC CATSDWGTDAYGYTF
11 many TRBJ1-2 TRBV29-1 NA TGCAGCGTTGAGAGACCCTATGGCTACACCTTC CSVERPYGYTF
14 few TRBJ2-2 TRBV5-4 NA TGTGCCAGCGGCCCAGCAGGGTTGGCCGGGGAGCTGTTTTTT CASGPAGLAGELFF
17 few TRBJ2-6 TRBV6-2/TRBV6-3 NA TGTGCCAGCAGTTACCCAGCAGGAAGCTCTGGGGCCAACGTCCTGACTTTC CASSYPAGSSGANVLTF
14 few TRBJ2-1 TRBV5-8 NA TGTGCCAGCAGCTTGCCCCGGGAGTCCTTAGGGCAGTTCTTC CASSLPRESLGQFF
19 many TRBJ2-1 TRBV4-1 TRBD2 TGCGCCAGCAGCCAAGGCCCTTTACTAGCGGGAGATATGTACAATGAGCAGTTCTTC CASSQGPLLAGDMYNEQFF
15 few TRBJ1-5 TRBV7-9 TRBD1 TGTGCCAGCAGCCGGACAGGGCCCAGCAATCAGCCCCAGCATTTT CASSRTGPSNQPQHF
16 NA TRBJ2-2 TRBV2 TRBD1 TGTGCCAGCAGGAACCGGCCGGGACAGGGGACCGGGGAGCTGTTTTTT CASRNRPGQGTGELFF
13 NA TRBJ1-2 TRBV6-2/TRBV6-3 NA TGTGCCAGCAGTTACGCCGACCGGGATAGCTACACCTTC CASSYADRDSYTF
16 NA TRBJ2-3 TRBV3-1 NA TGTGCCAGCAGCCAAGTCCCAGCGCCCGGCACAGATACGCAGTATTTT CASSQVPAPGTDTQYF
15 many TRBJ2-1 TRBV7-3 TRBD2 TGTGCCAGCAGCCCTGGACTAGCGGGTGGCAATGAGCAGTTCTTC CASSPGLAGGNEQFF
14 NA TRBJ2-2 TRBV3-1 NA TGTGCCAGCAGCCAAGGCGACAGGCCCGGGGAGCTGTTTTTT CASSQGDRPGELFF
16 NA TRBJ1-5 TRBV12-3/TRBV12-4 NA TGTGCCAGCAGTTTATGGGTGGAGGGGGACCATCAGCCCCAGCATTTT CASSLWVEGDHQPQHF
15 NA TRBJ2-5 TRBV9 TRBD1 TGTGCCAGCAGCCCCAGAGGGGACAGAGAAGAGACCCAGTACTTC CASSPRGDREETQYF
14 NA TRBJ2-4 TRBV7-9 NA TGTGCCAGCAGCCAGCCCCAGGCGAGGGACATTCAGTACTTC CASSQPQARDIQYF
14 many TRBJ2-7 TRBV19 NA TGTGCCAGTAGAATCGAGGAGGGCCCCTACGAGCAGTACTTC CASRIEEGPYEQYF
13 NA TRBJ2-7 TRBV12-3/TRBV12-4 NA TGTGCCAGCAGTCCCCCGGGGGTAAGGGAGCAGTACTTC CASSPPGVREQYF
17 few TRBJ1-5 TRBV7-8 TRBD1 TGTGCCAGCAGCGCGGGGACAGTAATAGGGGGCAATCAGCCCCAGCATTTT CASSAGTVIGGNQPQHF
11 NA TRBJ1-2 TRBV29-1 NA TGCAGCGTTGACGGGGATGGAGGCTACACCTTC CSVDGDGGYTF
16 many TRBJ2-5 TRBV7-6 TRBD2 TGTGCCAGCAGCTTACTAGCGGGGGAGCGGAGAGAGACCCAGTACTTC CASSLLAGERRETQYF
17 many TRBJ1-2 TRBV19 NA TGTGCCAGTAGTATCAGTTCCGACAGACTCGCTAACTATGGCTACACCTTC CASSISSDRLANYGYTF
14 many TRBJ2-7 TRBV18 TRBD1 TGTGCCAGCTCACCAATCGGACAGGGCGACGAGCAGTACTTC CASSPIGQGDEQYF
13 NA TRBJ1-2 TRBV7-2 NA TGTGCCAGCAGCCTCGACCGCGTCCGAGGCTACACCTTC CASSLDRVRGYTF
18 few TRBJ2-1 TRBV24-1 TRBD2 TGTGCCACCAGTGATTTGGGGGGACTAGCGGGAGCGGTGGATGAGCAGTTCTTC CATSDLGGLAGAVDEQFF
14 many TRBJ1-1 TRBV20-1 NA TGCAGTGCTAGAGATTATGGGAAAGGGACTGAAGCTTTCTTT CSARDYGKGTEAFF